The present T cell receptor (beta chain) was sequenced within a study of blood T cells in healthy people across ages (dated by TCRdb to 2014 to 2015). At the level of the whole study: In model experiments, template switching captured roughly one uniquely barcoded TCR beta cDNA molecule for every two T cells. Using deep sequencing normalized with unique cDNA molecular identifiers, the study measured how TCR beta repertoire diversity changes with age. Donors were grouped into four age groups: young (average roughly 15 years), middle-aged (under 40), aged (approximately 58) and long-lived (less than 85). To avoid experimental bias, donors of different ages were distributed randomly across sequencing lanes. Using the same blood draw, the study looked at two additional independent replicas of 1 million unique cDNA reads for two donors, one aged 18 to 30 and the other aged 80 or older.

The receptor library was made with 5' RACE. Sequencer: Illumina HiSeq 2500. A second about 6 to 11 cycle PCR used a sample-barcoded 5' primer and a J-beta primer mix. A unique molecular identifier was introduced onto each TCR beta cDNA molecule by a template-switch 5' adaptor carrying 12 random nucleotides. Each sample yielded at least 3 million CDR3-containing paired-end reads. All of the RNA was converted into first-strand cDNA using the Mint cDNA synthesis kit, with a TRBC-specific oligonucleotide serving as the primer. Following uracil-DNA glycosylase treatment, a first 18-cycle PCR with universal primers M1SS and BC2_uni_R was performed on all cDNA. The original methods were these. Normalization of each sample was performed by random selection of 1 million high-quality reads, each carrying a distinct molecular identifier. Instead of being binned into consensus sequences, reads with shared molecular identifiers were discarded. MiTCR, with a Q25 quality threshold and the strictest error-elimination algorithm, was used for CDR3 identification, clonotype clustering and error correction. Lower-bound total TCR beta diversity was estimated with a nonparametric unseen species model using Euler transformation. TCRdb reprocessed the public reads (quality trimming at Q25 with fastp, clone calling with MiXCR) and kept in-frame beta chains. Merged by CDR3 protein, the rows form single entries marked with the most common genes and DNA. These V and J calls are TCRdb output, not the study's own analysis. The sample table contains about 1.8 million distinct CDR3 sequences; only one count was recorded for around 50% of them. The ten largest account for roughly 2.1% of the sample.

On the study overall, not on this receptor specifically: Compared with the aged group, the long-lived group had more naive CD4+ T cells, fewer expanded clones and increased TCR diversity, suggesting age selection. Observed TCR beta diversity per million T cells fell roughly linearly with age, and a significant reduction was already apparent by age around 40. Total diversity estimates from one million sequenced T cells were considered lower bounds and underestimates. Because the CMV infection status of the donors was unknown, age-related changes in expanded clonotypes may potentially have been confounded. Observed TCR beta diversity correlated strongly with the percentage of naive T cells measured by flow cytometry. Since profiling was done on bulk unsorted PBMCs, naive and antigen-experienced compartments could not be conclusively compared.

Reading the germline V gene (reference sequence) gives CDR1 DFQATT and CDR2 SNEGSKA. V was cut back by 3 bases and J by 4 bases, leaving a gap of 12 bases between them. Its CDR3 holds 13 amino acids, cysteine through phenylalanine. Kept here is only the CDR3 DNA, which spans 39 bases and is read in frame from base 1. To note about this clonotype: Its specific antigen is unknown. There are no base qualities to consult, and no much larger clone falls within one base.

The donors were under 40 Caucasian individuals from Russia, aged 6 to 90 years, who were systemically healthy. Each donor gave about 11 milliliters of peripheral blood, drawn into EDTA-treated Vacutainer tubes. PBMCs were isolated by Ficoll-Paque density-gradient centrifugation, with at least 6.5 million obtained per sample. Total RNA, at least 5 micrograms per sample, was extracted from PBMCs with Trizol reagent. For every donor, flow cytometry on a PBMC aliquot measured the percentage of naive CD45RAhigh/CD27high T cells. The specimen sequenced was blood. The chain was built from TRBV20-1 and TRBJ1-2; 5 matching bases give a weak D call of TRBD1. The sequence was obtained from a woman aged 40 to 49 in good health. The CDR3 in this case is CSASGGDIYGYTF. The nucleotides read TGCAGTGCTAGCGGGGGGGATATCTATGGCTACACCTTC.